This TCR beta chain was recorded in a study of spatial heterogeneity in lung cancer. This sample's time point: sample taken at primary tumor resection. Donors were roughly 70 untreated early-stage non-small cell lung cancer patients. TCRs were sequenced from unsorted whole RNA of tumor, nontumor lung or PBMC. General study results and limits: Counts of expanded alpha and beta TCRs within tumors tracked the tumor nonsynonymous mutation count.

This clonotype came up many times. Its matching antigen is unknown. In a library made to pick up alpha chains, this beta chain is a stray read with a size that means little. TCRdb reprocessed the 5' RACE reads via MiXCR and lists one record per CDR3 protein. This sample yields about 13,000 distinct CDR3 sequences, of which under 6% are seen a single time; around 27% belongs to the top ten. V was clipped by 4 bases and J by 5 bases, with 18 bases between them. Germline V gives CDR1 MNHNS, CDR2 SASEGT. The CDR3 covers 16 residues. V is TRBV6-1 and J is TRBJ1-5, with D possibly being TRBD1 (6 bases). This TCR came from a male donor with early-stage non-small cell lung cancer. The sample consisted of lung tumor tissue, taken at surgery. CDR3 sequence: CASSGGAVSRYQPQHF. CDR3 sequence (DNA): TGTGCCAGCAGTGGGGGGGCAGTCTCCCGTTATCAGCCCCAGCATTTT.